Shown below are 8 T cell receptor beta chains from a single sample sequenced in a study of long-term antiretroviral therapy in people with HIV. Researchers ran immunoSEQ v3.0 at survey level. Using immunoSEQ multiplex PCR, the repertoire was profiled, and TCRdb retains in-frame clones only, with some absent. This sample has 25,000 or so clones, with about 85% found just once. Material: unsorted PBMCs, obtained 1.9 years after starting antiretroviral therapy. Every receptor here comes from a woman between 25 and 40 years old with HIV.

CDR3 in amino acids: CASSERLAKNIQYF. CDR3 bases: TGTGCCAGCAGTGAACGACTAGCTAAAAACATTCAGTACTTC. The chain employs TRBV2 and TRBJ2-4; TRBD2 matches 7 bases. Germline values: CDR1 SNHLY, CDR2 FYNNEI. This CDR3 is 14 amino acids long. V was clipped by 2 bases and J by 4 bases; unmatched bases: 2.

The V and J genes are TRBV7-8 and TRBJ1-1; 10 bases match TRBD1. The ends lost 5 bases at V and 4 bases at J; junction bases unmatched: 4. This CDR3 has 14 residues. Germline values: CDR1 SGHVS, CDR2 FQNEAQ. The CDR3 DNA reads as TGTGCCAGCAGCGAACGGACAGGGGGCACTGAAGCTTTCTTT. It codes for CASSERTGGTEAFF. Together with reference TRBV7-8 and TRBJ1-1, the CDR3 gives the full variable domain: GAGVSQSPRYKVAKRGQDVALRCDPISGHVSLFWYQQALGQGPEFLTYFQNEAQLDKSGLPSDRFFAERPEGSVSTLKIQRTQQEDSAVYLCASSERTGGTEAFFGQGTRLTVV.

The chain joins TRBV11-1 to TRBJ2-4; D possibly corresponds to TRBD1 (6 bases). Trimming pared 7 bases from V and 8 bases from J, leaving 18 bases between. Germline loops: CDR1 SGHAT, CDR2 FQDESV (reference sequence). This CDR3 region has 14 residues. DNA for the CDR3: TGTGCCAGCACCGACAGGTGGGACACAGACATTCAGTACTTC. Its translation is CASTDRWDTDIQYF.

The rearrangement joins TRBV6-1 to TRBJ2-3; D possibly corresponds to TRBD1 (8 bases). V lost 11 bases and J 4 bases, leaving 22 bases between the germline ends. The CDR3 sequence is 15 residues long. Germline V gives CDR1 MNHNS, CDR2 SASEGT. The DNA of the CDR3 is TGTGCCCTACAGGGGGGGGCAGGGTGGGCAGATACGCAGTATTTT. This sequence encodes CALQGGAGWADTQYF.

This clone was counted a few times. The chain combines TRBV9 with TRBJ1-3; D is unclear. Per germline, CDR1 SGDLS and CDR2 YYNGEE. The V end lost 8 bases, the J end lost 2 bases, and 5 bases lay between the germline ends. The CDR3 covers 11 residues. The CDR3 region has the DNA TGTGCCAGTCGGACTGGAAACACCATATATTTT. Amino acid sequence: CASRTGNTIYF.

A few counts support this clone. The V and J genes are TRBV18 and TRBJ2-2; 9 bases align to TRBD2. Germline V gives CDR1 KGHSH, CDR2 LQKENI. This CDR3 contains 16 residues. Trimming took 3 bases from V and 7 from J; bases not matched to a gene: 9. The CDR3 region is CASSPSSGGSGGELFF. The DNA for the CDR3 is TGTGCCAGCTCACCTTCAAGCGGGGGGTCTGGCGGGGAGCTGTTTTTT.

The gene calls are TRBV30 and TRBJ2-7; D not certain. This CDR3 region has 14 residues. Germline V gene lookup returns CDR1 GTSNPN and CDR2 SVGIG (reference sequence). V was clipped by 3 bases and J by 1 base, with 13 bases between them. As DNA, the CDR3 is TGTGCCTGGAGCCGACCGGGCCCTTCCTACGAGCAGTACGTC. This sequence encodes CAWSRPGPSYEQYV.

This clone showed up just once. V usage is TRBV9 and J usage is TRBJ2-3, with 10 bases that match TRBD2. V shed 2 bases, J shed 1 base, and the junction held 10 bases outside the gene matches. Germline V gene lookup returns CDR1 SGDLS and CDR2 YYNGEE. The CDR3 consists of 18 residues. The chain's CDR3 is CASSVAFLAGDGTDTQYF. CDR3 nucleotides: TGTGCCAGCAGCGTCGCATTTCTAGCGGGGGACGGCACAGATACGCAGTATTTT.